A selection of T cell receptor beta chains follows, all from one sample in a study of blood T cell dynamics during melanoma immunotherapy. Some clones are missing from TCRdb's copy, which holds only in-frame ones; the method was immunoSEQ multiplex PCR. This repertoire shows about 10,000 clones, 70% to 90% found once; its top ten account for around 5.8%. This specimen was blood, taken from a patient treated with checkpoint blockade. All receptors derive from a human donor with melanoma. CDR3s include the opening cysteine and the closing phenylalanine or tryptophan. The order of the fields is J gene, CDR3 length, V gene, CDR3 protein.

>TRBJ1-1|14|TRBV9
CASSRLDRNTEAFF
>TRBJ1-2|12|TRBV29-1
CSAAGTAYGYTF
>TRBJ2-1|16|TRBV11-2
CASRPRRGNPYNEQFF
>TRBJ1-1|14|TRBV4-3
CASSPDRANTEAFF
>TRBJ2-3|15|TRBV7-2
CASSPGTSGVDTQYF
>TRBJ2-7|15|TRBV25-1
CASSEFGTGSYEQYF
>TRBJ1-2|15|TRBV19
CASSIEGRTGHGYTF
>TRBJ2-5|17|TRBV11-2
CASSLGSLGGASETQYF
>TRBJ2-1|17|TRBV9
CASSVTSTSGAHDEQFF
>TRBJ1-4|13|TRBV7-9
CASSLTGGEKLFF